These T cell receptor beta chains were read from a single sample in a study of T-cell reconstitution after alpha-beta-depleted transplantation in children. Each CDR3 protein is one row after TCRdb ran MiXCR on the PCR reads. The sample includes 200,000 or so distinct CDR3 sequences, 5% to 7.5% seen only once; the top ten take roughly 4.8%. Sequencing was performed on PBMCs, taken before TCRalphabeta/CD19-depleted stem cell transplant. Receptors originate from a girl under three years old with combined immunodeficiency, due to receive a stem cell transplant. Both conserved end residues are part of each CDR3. The D gene is left open where the match is weak. Clone size is stated in some rows and not others, as once, few, many or a class when expanded.

size,V,D,length,J,CDR3,DNA
many,TRBV20-1,NA,12,TRBJ2-7,CSALRGSGEQYF,TGCAGTGCTCTTAGGGGTTCGGGAGAGCAGTACTTC
many,TRBV9,NA,13,TRBJ2-7,CASSVDSSYEQYF,TGTGCCAGCAGCGTAGATTCCTCCTACGAGCAGTACTTC
many,TRBV5-1,NA,13,TRBJ2-3,CASSFKSTDTQYF,TGCGCCAGCAGCTTTAAGAGCACAGATACGCAGTATTTT
many,TRBV6-1,TRBD2,17,TRBJ2-3,CASSAPYGGDYTDTQYF,TGTGCCAGCAGTGCCCCGTACGGGGGGGACTACACAGATACGCAGTATTTT
many,TRBV12-3/TRBV12-4,TRBD2,20,TRBJ2-7,CASSFAVPGQTSGRIYEQYF,TGTGCCAGCAGTTTTGCGGTCCCAGGCCAAACTAGCGGGAGGATCTACGAGCAGTACTTC
many,TRBV4-3,NA,13,TRBJ1-2,CASSQGVNYGYTF,TGCGCCAGCAGCCAAGGGGTAAACTATGGCTACACCTTC
NA,TRBV28,TRBD1,20,TRBJ2-1,CASEDRADRYRVREYNEQFF,TGTGCCAGCGAAGACAGGGCGGACAGGTATCGAGTAAGGGAGTACAATGAGCAGTTCTTC
many,TRBV12-3/TRBV12-4,NA,16,TRBJ2-1,CASSPKDWEPDNEQFF,TGTGCCAGCAGTCCCAAGGACTGGGAACCAGACAATGAGCAGTTCTTC
many,TRBV27,TRBD2,14,TRBJ2-1,CATTGLAGAGEQFF,TGTGCCACCACGGGACTAGCGGGAGCCGGTGAGCAGTTCTTC
NA,TRBV4-2,TRBD2,21,TRBJ2-1,CASSPYILSSGKMATFNEQFF,TGTGCCAGCAGCCCCTACATCCTCAGTAGCGGGAAAATGGCGACGTTCAATGAGCAGTTCTTC
many,TRBV20-1,NA,14,TRBJ2-2,CSASSSSNTGELFF,TGCAGTGCCAGCTCCTCCTCCAACACCGGGGAGCTGTTTTTT
many,TRBV6-5,NA,16,TRBJ1-1,CASSGRWLSLNTEAFF,TGTGCCAGCAGCGGGAGGTGGCTATCCTTAAACACTGAAGCTTTCTTT
many,TRBV6-5,NA,17,TRBJ2-7,CASSYLTGPQHSYEQYF,TGTGCCAGCAGTTACTTGACAGGACCTCAACACTCCTACGAGCAGTACTTC
many,TRBV29-1,TRBD1,14,TRBJ1-2,CSVERDRGDYGYTF,TGCAGCGTTGAAAGGGACAGGGGTGACTATGGCTACACCTTC
many,TRBV12-3/TRBV12-4,TRBD2,13,TRBJ2-7,CASTLAGSYEQYF,TGTGCCAGCACCCTAGCGGGATCCTACGAGCAGTACTTC
many,TRBV28,TRBD2,17,TRBJ2-1,CASSLIAGGPFYNEQFF,TGTGCCAGCAGTTTGATAGCGGGAGGGCCCTTCTACAATGAGCAGTTCTTC
many,TRBV24-1,NA,13,TRBJ2-1,CATSVLENNEQFF,TGTGCCACCAGTGTGCTGGAAAACAATGAGCAGTTCTTC
many,TRBV7-8,NA,15,TRBJ1-2,CASSLVNSPNYGYTF,TGTGCCAGCAGCTTAGTTAACAGTCCTAACTATGGCTACACCTTC
many,TRBV20-1,NA,12,TRBJ1-6,CSASRRNSPLHF,TGCAGTGCTAGCCGGAGAAATTCACCCCTCCACTTT
many,TRBV7-9,TRBD2,15,TRBJ2-1,CASSSGLEPYNEQFF,TGTGCCAGCAGCTCCGGACTAGAGCCCTACAATGAGCAGTTCTTC
many,TRBV7-8,NA,17,TRBJ1-3,CASSLARGGISGNTIYF,TGTGCCAGCAGCTTAGCGAGGGGCGGAATCTCTGGAAACACCATATATTTT
few,TRBV5-1,TRBD1,16,TRBJ1-2,CASSLSGTGDFYGYTF,TGCGCCAGCAGCTTATCCGGGACAGGTGATTTCTATGGCTACACCTTC
many,TRBV28,NA,13,TRBJ2-1,CASSRDWAGDRAF,TGTGCCAGCAGTAGGGACTGGGCCGGGGATCGTGCCTTC
many,TRBV5-1,TRBD2,13,TRBJ2-1,CASSGGGAGEQFF,TGCGCCAGCAGCGGCGGGGGGGCCGGTGAGCAGTTCTTC
many,TRBV20-1,NA,13,TRBJ1-4,CSARTDWNEKLFF,TGCAGTGCTAGGACAGATTGGAATGAAAAACTGTTTTTT